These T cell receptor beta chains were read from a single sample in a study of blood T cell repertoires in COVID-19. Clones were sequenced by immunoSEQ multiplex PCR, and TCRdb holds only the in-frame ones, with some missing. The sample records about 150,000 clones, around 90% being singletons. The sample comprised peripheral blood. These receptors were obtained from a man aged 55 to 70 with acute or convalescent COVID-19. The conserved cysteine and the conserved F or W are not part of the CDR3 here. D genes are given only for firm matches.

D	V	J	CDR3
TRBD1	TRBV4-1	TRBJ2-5	ASSSGTGQETQY
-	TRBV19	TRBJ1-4	ATYDTGLLNEKLF
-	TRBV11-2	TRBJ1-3	ASSPMAYRVYSGNTIY
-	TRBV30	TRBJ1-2	AWSVLGDRRGSYGYT
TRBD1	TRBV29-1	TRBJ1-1	SVATGTGVNEAF
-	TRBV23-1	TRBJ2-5	ASSHPPQGAEETQY
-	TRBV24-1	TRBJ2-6	ATSDRGSGANVLT
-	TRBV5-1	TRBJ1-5	ASSLGAGQPQH
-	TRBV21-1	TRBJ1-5	ASSRWGTGFDQPQH
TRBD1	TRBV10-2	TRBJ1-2	ASSESRGQNYGYT
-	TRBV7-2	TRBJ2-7	ASSGQGGPYEQY
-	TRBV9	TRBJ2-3	ASKVDSGDTQY
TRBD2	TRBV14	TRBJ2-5	ASSQGRLAGMETQY
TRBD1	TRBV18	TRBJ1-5	ASSSTGGVVNQPQH
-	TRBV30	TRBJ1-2	AWSVQDRSLGYT
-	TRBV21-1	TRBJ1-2	ASSKARTGAGGYT
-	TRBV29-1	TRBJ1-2	SVRGYYGYT
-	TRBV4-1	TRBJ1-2	ASSQHGSNYGYT